This note documents a single T cell receptor (beta chain) sequence. This clone was counted a few times. It lacks a known antigen. Base qualities are not recorded, but no much larger clone differs from it by a single base. These data originate in a study of cytomegalovirus exposure and HLA in healthy donors (dated by TCRdb to the late 2010s). With regard to the full study: An earlier analysis of approximately 640 of the donors reported about 290 Gb of sequence data and around 120 million unique TCR beta sequences from 190 million or so T cells. In a later analysis, previously published TCR beta repertoires from fewer than 750 donors were re-analyzed and high-resolution HLA genotyping was added so that TCR occurrence patterns could be studied. Genome-wide SNP genotypes for about 55% of the roughly 670 donors were used in a later genetic analysis, which treated that subset as a discovery cohort. Besides the first cohort of about 730 subjects, a separate validation cohort made up of around 120 different subjects was used. An earlier analysis of nearly 600 of the donors applied high-throughput TCR beta sequencing to assess whether each TCR beta V gene segment acted as functional or pseudogenic. Using immunosequencing, the study profiled T cell repertoires from around 670 subjects and related those repertoires to cytomegalovirus serostatus. Rather than drawing on any new phenotypic data, the later analysis identified candidate immune exposures from TCR beta sequences and the way those sequences occurred across donors. The number of donors typed differed by locus, with roughly 629-640 for A, B, C, DRB1 and DQB1, more than 500 for DQA1, over 600 for DPA1, and 472 for DPB1. Both class I and class II loci were covered by HLA typing, at four-digit resolution. The genetic ancestry cluster associated with self-reported Caucasian donors included 80% to 90% of the 398 genotyped donors. An early release covering about 600 HLA-typed donors comprised 250 to 350 gigabases of sequencing data and 85 million to 100 million unique TCR sequences. To predict cytomegalovirus infection status, the study brought together high-throughput TCR immunosequencing, statistical association of individual TCRs with disease status, and machine learning. Every discovery cohort repertoire had been produced on one sequencing platform. Roughly five DR-DQ haplotypes were treated as single units for association and clustering because of strong linkage in the cohort. On average, around 230,000 unique TCR beta nucleotide sequences were sequenced per donor among a few hundred genotyped donors of the cohort, with around 19% of those sequences being non-productive. The study was designed to test whether signatures of past pathogen exposure could be identified by cataloging public T cell receptors. Donor age, sex, ethnicity and CMV serostatus were compiled together with the repertoire data.

Preparation of the library involved the immunoSEQ multiplex PCR assay. The multiplex PCR relied on a mix of 60 forward primers for TCR Vbeta segments and 13 reverse primers for TCR Jbeta segments. Amplification of the CDR3 region of rearranged TCR beta genes was performed with a multiplex PCR assay on genomic DNA. Amplified TCR beta libraries were sequenced as 87-base-pair reads on the Illumina HiSeq System. In the original analysis: A later analysis counted approximately 74 million unique TCR beta chains across the 550 to 700 repertoires, and around 12 million of these chains were shared by at least two donors. To remove PCR and sequencing errors, raw reads were error-corrected and collapsed into unique sequences using a nearest-neighbor algorithm that merged closely related sequences. Alignment of CDR3 sequences to IMGT reference sequences was used to assign V, D and J gene segments. For a sequence to be retained, at least a six-nucleotide match to both a V gene segment and a J gene segment was required. Rearrangements were called productive when the CDR3 lacked stop codons and stayed in frame with V and J; all others were non-productive. CDR3 was defined by IMGT convention, running from the second conserved V-encoded cysteine to the conserved J-encoded phenylalanine. In an earlier analysis of around 600 of the donors, sequences lacking an unambiguous match to a single V gene segment were excluded. In an earlier analysis of 587 of the donors, a V segment was called functional when productive rearrangements were above 56.7%, and segregating when the standard deviation between donors exceeded 5%. A statistical classification framework was developed to diagnose cytomegalovirus status using the catalog of TCR beta chain sequences. In a later analysis, V and J genes were assigned by comparing TCR nucleotide sequences against IMGT/GENE-DB human TR gene sequences. The TCRdist pipeline was used in a later analysis to assign CDR3 sequences and most-parsimonious VDJ recombination scenarios. In a later analysis, every TCR beta chain was defined by the combination of its CDR3 amino acid sequence and its V-gene family, and reads without a unique V-gene family were dropped. A later analysis removed 592 highly shared, low-generation-probability nucleotide sequences to deal with suspected cross-contamination and a sequencing artifact. For each public chain, a later analysis derived a clonal expansion index from normalized ranks of inferred template counts within each repertoire. A later analysis computed generation probabilities with a VDJ recombination model fitted to out-of-frame rearrangements, and checked the results against IGoR. Hypergeometric tests were used in a later analysis to score TCR-TCR, TCR-HLA and TCR-CMV co-occurrence, with a repertoire-size bias correction applied to the TCR pairs. In a later analysis, false discovery rates were estimated by permuting HLA or CMV assignments 20 times. In a later analysis, co-occurring TCRs were grouped using DBSCAN, with TCRdist sequence similarity added in when clustering inside HLA-allele-positive subsets. Repertoires with fewer than 30,000 or more than 120,000 public chains were left out of co-occurrence clustering, as were a handful of repertoires with anomalous nucleotide sharing. The table was pulled from immuneACCESS by TCRdb, which kept in-frame rearrangements only. Such tables lose some clones; where checked, under half of the loss comes from unresolved V genes, and the rest has no known cause. D and trimming come from the DNA, and the V and J calls and clone size come from that table. Here the sample has more than 100,000 clones; roughly 60% occur a single time. 9% to 10% of the sample belongs to the ten largest clones.

Paper-wide results and their limitations: In a later analysis, HLA-associated TCR beta chains were found to be more clonally expanded and to have lower generation probabilities than equally common non-associated chains. In a later genetic analysis, a missense DCLRE1C variant was associated with V-gene and J-gene trimming of TCR beta chains, and the association was replicated in an independent cohort. CMV serostatus was the only immune exposure information available for the cohort. In a later analysis, the rate of TCR association differed among HLA loci, with DRB1 alleles having the most associated TCRs and HLA-C alleles having the fewest. HLA typing was unavailable for some donors at each locus, so association tests used only the typed subset. It was suggested by the authors that the approach could potentially be generalized to other disease states and immunological phenotypes. A few of the identified cytomegalovirus-associated TCR beta chains were confirmed in vitro to be specific for cytomegalovirus antigens. Because counts were too low, 15 to 20 rarely observed V segments, including chromosome 9 orphons, were excluded from the earlier analysis of around 590 of the donors. Presence/absence analyses assumed roughly uniform sequencing depth across donors, an assumption that may not hold. Specific HLA alleles were associated with 18,000 or so TCR beta sequences at a false discovery rate of 0.05 in a later analysis. Several of the top co-occurrence clusters appeared to be linked to parvovirus B19, influenza, CMV and Epstein-Barr virus, according to a later analysis. In an earlier analysis of around 600 of the donors, most TCR beta V segments appeared in productive rearrangements about 87% or about 30% of the time, broadly matching IMGT annotations. The study gave a list of roughly 150 TCR beta chains associated with cytomegalovirus. A further reported finding was that TCR beta sequences accurately predicted the HLA-A and HLA-B alleles for most subjects in the first cohort. Compared with the approximately 710-donor mean, donors in an Asian-associated ancestry cluster had fewer N-insertions in productive TCRs, according to a later genetic analysis. Across donors, most TCR sequences were observed very rarely, whereas some public TCRs were present in many individuals. When HLA alleles, especially DR and DQ, strongly co-occurred, TCR associations were difficult to assign to individual alleles. The classifier was reported to diagnose cytomegalovirus status with high specificity and sensitivity in both the original cohort and the validation cohort. A cluster of highly shared sequence variants was judged likely to be a technical artifact of the sequencing pipeline. Linkage disequilibrium might explain the correlated functional status among segregating V segments, but an unknown experimental factor could not be ruled out. This cohort had only TCR beta chains sequenced, and the lack of alpha or paired-chain data limited which features could be detected. Because the 87-base-pair reads could not distinguish some IMGT-functional V segments, including TRBV6-2 and TRBV6-3, those segments were excluded. Most CMV-associated TCR beta chains appeared to be HLA-restricted in a later analysis, and the HLA associations seemed to be driven largely by CMV exposure.

The cohort was made up of 650 to 700 healthy bone marrow donors. All cohort members were sampled while nominally healthy, although unrecorded immune exposures were likely present. The donor tested CMV seropositive and was one of the 289 seropositive cohort members. Each donor provided a peripheral blood sample, and peripheral blood mononuclear cells were used for TCR beta sequencing. Genomic DNA was extracted from the blood cell samples with the Qiagen DNeasy Blood Extraction Kit. The germline V and J ends show losses of 5 bases and 4 bases respectively, and no gene match explains 9 bases of the junction. The germline V gene specifies MRHNA as CDR1 and SNTAGT as CDR2. Including the terminal cysteine and phenylalanine, the CDR3 comprises 15 residues. Just CDR3 DNA is preserved here, 45 bases in frame from base 1.

The receptor chain draws on TRBV6-4 and TRBJ2-3; 7 bases in the middle match TRBD2. This clonotype originated in a man between 40 and 49 years old in good health and CMV-seropositive. Sequencing was carried out using PBMCs. At the DNA level, the sequence is TGTGCCAGCAGTCGTGGGGCGGGAGAAGCAGATACGCAGTATTTT. This encodes CASSRGAGEADTQYF.